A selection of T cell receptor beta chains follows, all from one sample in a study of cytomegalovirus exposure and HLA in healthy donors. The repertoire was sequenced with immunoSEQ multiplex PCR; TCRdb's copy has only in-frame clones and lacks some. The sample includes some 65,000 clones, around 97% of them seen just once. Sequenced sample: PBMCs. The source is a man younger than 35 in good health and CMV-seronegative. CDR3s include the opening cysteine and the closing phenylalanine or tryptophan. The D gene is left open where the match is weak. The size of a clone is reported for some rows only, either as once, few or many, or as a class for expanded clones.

TGTGCCAGCAGTGAATTTTCCGGGACTAGCGGGAGCACAGATACGCAGTATTTT,CASSEFSGTSGSTDTQYF,TRBJ2-3,TRBV6-4,TRBD2,18,.
TGTGCCAGCACTTACCAGGCAGGGAACACTGAAGCTTTCTTT,CASTYQAGNTEAFF,TRBJ1-1,TRBV6-6,.,14,.
TGTGCCAGCAGCGCGTTGACAGGGGGCAGTGAGACCCAGTACTTC,CASSALTGGSETQYF,TRBJ2-5,TRBV9,TRBD1,15,.
TGTGCCATCAGTGAGATGGAAGGGGACAGCCGAACGTACTCCAATGAGCAGTTCTTC,CAISEMEGDSRTYSNEQFF,TRBJ2-1,TRBV10-3,TRBD1,19,.
TGTGCCAGCAGCCTGACTGTAGGTTACGAGCAGTACTTC,CASSLTVGYEQYF,TRBJ2-7,TRBV5-4,.,13,.
TGTGCCAGCAGTGGGGGGGACGGCGTCACTGAAGCTTTCTTT,CASSGGDGVTEAFF,TRBJ1-1,TRBV6-5,.,14,.
TGTGCCAGCAGTCCGGACAGGCACAACTCTGGAAACACCATATATTTT,CASSPDRHNSGNTIYF,TRBJ1-3,TRBV27,TRBD1,16,.
TGTGCCAGCGCCACGGGTAATGAAAAACTGTTTTTT,CASATGNEKLFF,TRBJ1-4,TRBV18,.,12,.
TGTGCCAGCAGTTTATCATATAATCAGCCCCAGCATTTT,CASSLSYNQPQHF,TRBJ1-5,TRBV27,.,13,.
TGTGCCAGCGGCTGGGGCGAAGTCTATGGCTACACCTTC,CASGWGEVYGYTF,TRBJ1-2,TRBV5-6,.,13,.
TGTGCCAGCCAGTCGGGGAACACTGAAGCTTTCTTT,CASQSGNTEAFF,TRBJ1-1,TRBV11-2,.,12,.
TGTGCCAGCAGGCCGACAGGGGTGGAGACCCAGTACTTC,CASRPTGVETQYF,TRBJ2-5,TRBV5-6,TRBD1,13,.
TGTGCCAGCACCGAATCTAGCGACGGTGAGCAGTTCTTC,CASTESSDGEQFF,TRBJ2-1,TRBV7-3,.,13,.
TGTGCCAGCAGCTTAGTTAGCGGGAGGGCCTTGCAGCAGTTCTTC,CASSLVSGRALQQFF,TRBJ2-1,TRBV7-9,TRBD2,15,.
TGTGCCAGCATCAACGGACAGAACACTGAAGCTTTCTTT,CASINGQNTEAFF,TRBJ1-1,TRBV28,.,13,.
TGTGCCAGCAGCTTAGGACTAGCGGGAGTCGAGCAGTACTTC,CASSLGLAGVEQYF,TRBJ2-7,TRBV7-9,TRBD2,14,.
TGTGCCAGCAGTCGGGACAGGGTCGTCCACGAGCAGTACTTC,CASSRDRVVHEQYF,TRBJ2-7,TRBV7-8,TRBD1,14,.
TGTGCCAGCAGCTTCCGGACTAGCGGGAGTGAGACCCAGTACTTC,CASSFRTSGSETQYF,TRBJ2-5,TRBV11-3,TRBD2,15,.
TGTGCCAGCAGTTTTTCTAGCGGGAGTAAGACAGATACGCAGTATTTT,CASSFSSGSKTDTQYF,TRBJ2-3,TRBV6-6,TRBD2,16,.
TGCAGCGTTGAAGATGCAGGGAACAATGAGCAGTTCTTC,CSVEDAGNNEQFF,TRBJ2-1,TRBV29-1,.,13,.
TGTGCCACCAGCAGCCGCGGACAGGGGAAGAATCAGCCCCAGCATTTT,CATSSRGQGKNQPQHF,TRBJ1-5,TRBV15,TRBD1,16,.
TGTGCCAGCAGTCTCCCTTCGGTGAGTTCACCCCTCCACTTT,CASSLPSVSSPLHF,TRBJ1-6,TRBV28,.,14,.
TGCGCCAGCAGTCCCGTGGTAGGGGGCCTCTACAATGAGCAGTTCTTC,CASSPVVGGLYNEQFF,TRBJ2-1,TRBV4-1,TRBD1,16,.
TGTGCCAGCAGCTTAACCCCCGGGACAGACTATGGCTACACCTTC,CASSLTPGTDYGYTF,TRBJ1-2,TRBV5-5,TRBD1,15,.
TGTGCCAGCAGCGAAGGACAGGACTCCTTCTATGGCTACACCTTC,CASSEGQDSFYGYTF,TRBJ1-2,TRBV2,TRBD1,15,.
TGTGCCAGCAGCTTGACAGTGAACACTGAAGCTTTCTTT,CASSLTVNTEAFF,TRBJ1-1,TRBV7-9,.,13,once
TGTGCCAGCAGGTTGTCAGGGAACTACGAGCAGTACTTC,CASRLSGNYEQYF,TRBJ2-7,TRBV27,.,13,.
TGTGCCAGCAGTACCGGGACAGCTAGGGATGAGCAGTTCTTC,CASSTGTARDEQFF,TRBJ2-1,TRBV5-4,TRBD1,14,.
TGTGCCAGCAGTGAACGACTAGAACAGTTCGAGCAGTACTTC,CASSERLEQFEQYF,TRBJ2-7,TRBV27,.,14,once
TGTGCCAGCAGCTTAGCGCGGCCTAGCACAGATACGCAGTATTTT,CASSLARPSTDTQYF,TRBJ2-3,TRBV7-9,.,15,.
TGTGCCAGTAACGGACTAGCGGGAGGAATTAATACGCAGTATTTT,CASNGLAGGINTQYF,TRBJ2-3,TRBV19,TRBD2,15,.
TGTGCCAGCAGCTTGAGGGGCCTATCAAATGAAAAACTGTTTTTT,CASSLRGLSNEKLFF,TRBJ1-4,TRBV5-6,.,15,.
TGTGCCAGCAGTCACCCGGGATACGAGCAGTACTTC,CASSHPGYEQYF,TRBJ2-7,TRBV27,.,12,.
TGCGCCAGCAGCCCCTGGGGGGGTCCCATGAACACTGAAGCTTTCTTT,CASSPWGGPMNTEAFF,TRBJ1-1,TRBV5-1,.,16,.
TGCAGCGTTGTGGGGGACATAGGCACTGAAGCTTTCTTT,CSVVGDIGTEAFF,TRBJ1-1,TRBV29-1,.,13,.
TGTGCCAGTAGTATAGATCGGATGGGGGCACATCAGCCCCAGCATTTT,CASSIDRMGAHQPQHF,TRBJ1-5,TRBV19,.,16,.
TGTGCCAGTAGTATGGACAGGGGGTTT,CASSMDRGF,TRBJ1-1,TRBV19,TRBD1,9,.
TGCGCCAGCACCGTACAGGAGAACACTGAAGCTTTCTTT,CASTVQENTEAFF,TRBJ1-1,TRBV10-2,.,13,.
TGCGCCAGCAGCCAAGAAGGGACTAGGTGGGGGGAGCTGTTTTTT,CASSQEGTRWGELFF,TRBJ2-2,TRBV4-1,TRBD2,15,.
TGTGCCACCTCGGTAGGTCGCGGCTACGAGCAGTACTTC,CATSVGRGYEQYF,TRBJ2-7,TRBV27,.,13,.
TGTGCCAGCAGCTTAATGGGGACAGGGACCACTGAAGCTTTCTTT,CASSLMGTGTTEAFF,TRBJ1-1,TRBV11-2,TRBD1,15,.
TGTGCCAGTAGTATAACGATACAGGGAAACTATGGCTACACCTTC,CASSITIQGNYGYTF,TRBJ1-2,TRBV19,.,15,.
TGCGCCAGCAGTGAGTCGGTTACTAGCGGACTCAATGAGCAGTTCTTC,CASSESVTSGLNEQFF,TRBJ2-1,TRBV10-1,TRBD2,16,.
TGTGCCAGCAGCTTATCGACTAGCGGGAGATCGGGGGAGCAGTACTTC,CASSLSTSGRSGEQYF,TRBJ2-7,TRBV11-2,TRBD2,16,once
TGTGCCAGCAAAGTGAGCTTAACCTCCTACGAGCAGTACTTC,CASKVSLTSYEQYF,TRBJ2-7,TRBV27,.,14,.
TGTGCCAGCAGCTTAGGAGGCGGGAACCAAGAGACCCAGTACTTC,CASSLGGGNQETQYF,TRBJ2-5,TRBV7-2,.,15,.
TGTGCCAGCAGTTACCAGGGTCAGCCCCAGCATTTT,CASSYQGQPQHF,TRBJ1-5,TRBV5-5,.,12,.
TGTGCCAGCAGCTTTGGCGGGGGCGAGCAGTACTTC,CASSFGGGEQYF,TRBJ2-7,TRBV5-6,TRBD2,12,.
TGTGCCAGCAGCGGCGGGACCCTTAATGAAAAACTGTTTTTT,CASSGGTLNEKLFF,TRBJ1-4,TRBV7-9,.,14,.
TGCAGCGTTGAAGGGGAGGTGACTGGAAACACCATATATTTT,CSVEGEVTGNTIYF,TRBJ1-3,TRBV29-1,.,14,.
TGTGCCAGCAGTGGAGAAACTGAAGCTTTCTTT,CASSGETEAFF,TRBJ1-1,TRBV2,.,11,once
TGTGCCAGCAGTTATAAACGGGAAGGATACGAGCAGTACTTC,CASSYKREGYEQYF,TRBJ2-7,TRBV6-6,.,14,.